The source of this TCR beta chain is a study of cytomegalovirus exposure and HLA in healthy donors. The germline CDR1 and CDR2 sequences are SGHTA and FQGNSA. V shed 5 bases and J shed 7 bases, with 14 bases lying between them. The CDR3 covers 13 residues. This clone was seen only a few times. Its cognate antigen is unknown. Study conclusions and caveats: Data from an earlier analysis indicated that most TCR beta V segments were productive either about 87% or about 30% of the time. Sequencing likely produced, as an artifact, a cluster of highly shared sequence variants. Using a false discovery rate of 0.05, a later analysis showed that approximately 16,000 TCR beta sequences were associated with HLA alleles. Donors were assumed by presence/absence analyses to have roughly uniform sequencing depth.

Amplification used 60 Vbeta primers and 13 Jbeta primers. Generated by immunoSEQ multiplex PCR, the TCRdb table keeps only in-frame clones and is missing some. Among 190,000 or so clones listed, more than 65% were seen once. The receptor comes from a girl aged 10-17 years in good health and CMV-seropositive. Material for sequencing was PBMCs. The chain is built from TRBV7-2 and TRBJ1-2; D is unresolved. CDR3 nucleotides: TGTGCCAGCAGCCCCATAGCGGGAGGTGGCTACACCTTC. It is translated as CASSPIAGGGYTF.